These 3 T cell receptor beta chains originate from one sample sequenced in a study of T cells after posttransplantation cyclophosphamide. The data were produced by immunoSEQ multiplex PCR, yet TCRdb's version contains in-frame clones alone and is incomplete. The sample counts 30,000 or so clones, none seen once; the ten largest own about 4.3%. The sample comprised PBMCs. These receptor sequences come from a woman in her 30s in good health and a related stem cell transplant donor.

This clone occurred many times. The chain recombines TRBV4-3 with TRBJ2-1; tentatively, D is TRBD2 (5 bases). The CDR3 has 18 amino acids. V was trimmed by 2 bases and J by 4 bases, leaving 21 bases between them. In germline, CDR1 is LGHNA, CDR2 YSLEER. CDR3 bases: TGCGCCAGCAGCCAACATGCTTCGGGGTGGGGAACGTACAATGAGCAGTTCTTC. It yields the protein CASSQHASGWGTYNEQFF.

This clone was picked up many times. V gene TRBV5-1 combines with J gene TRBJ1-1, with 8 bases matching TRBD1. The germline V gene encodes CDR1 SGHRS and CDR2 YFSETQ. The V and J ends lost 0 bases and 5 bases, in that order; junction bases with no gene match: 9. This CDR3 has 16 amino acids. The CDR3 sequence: CASSLDAGGLGTEAFF. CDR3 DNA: TGCGCCAGCAGCTTGGACGCAGGGGGCTTGGGGACTGAAGCTTTCTTT.

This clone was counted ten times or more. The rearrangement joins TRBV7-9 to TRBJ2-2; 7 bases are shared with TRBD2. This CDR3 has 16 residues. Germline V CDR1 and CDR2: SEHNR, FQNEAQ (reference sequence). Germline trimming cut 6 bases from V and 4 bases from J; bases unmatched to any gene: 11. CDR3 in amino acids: CASSSLGGIATGELFF. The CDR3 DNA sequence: TGTGCCAGCAGTTCCTTGGGGGGGATTGCCACCGGGGAGCTGTTTTTT. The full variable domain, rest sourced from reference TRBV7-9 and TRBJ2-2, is DTGVSQNPRHKITKRGQNVTFRCDPISEHNRLYWYRQTLGQGPEFLTYFQNEAQLEKSRLLSDRFSAERPKGSFSTLEIQRTEQGDSAMYLCASSSLGGIATGELFFGEGSRLTVL.